A single sample gave rise to the 18 T cell receptor beta chains below, sequenced in a study of cytomegalovirus exposure and HLA in healthy donors. Primers for the PCR totalled 60 Vbeta and 13 Jbeta. The repertoire was sequenced with immunoSEQ multiplex PCR; TCRdb's copy has only in-frame clones and lacks some. The sample records fewer than 250,000 clones, under 90% being singletons. The sample consisted of PBMCs. These receptor sequences come from a human donor in good health.

The chain employs TRBV9 and TRBJ2-7; D is possibly TRBD2 (5 bases). With 0 bases removed from V and 9 bases from J, the gap between germline ends came to 13 bases. Per germline, CDR1 SGDLS and CDR2 YYNGEE. This CDR3 contains 13 residues. The DNA of the CDR3 is TGTGCCAGCAGCGTAGGAGGGAGTACCACGCAGTACTTC. Translated, it gives CASSVGGSTTQYF.

The J gene is TRBJ1-5, the V gene TRBV6-1; unclear D gene. V lost 4 bases and J lost 0, with 7 bases in between. Per germline, CDR1 MNHNS and CDR2 SASEGT. The CDR3 is 14 amino acids. The CDR3 spells CASSVQSSNQPQHF. Here the CDR3 DNA reads TGTGCCAGCAGTGTCCAGTCTAGCAATCAGCCCCAGCATTTT.

This clone was counted once. V usage is TRBV18 and J usage is TRBJ1-1; D is uncertain. The CDR3 has 14 residues. From germline, CDR1 is KGHSH and CDR2 LQKENI. V dropped 2 bases and J dropped 1 base, with 8 bases sitting between them. This CDR3 is CASSPEAANTEAFF. CDR3 sequence (DNA): TGTGCCAGCTCACCAGAGGCAGCGAACACTGAAGCTTTCTTT.

The chain has TRBV6-1 and TRBJ2-7; perhaps TRBD1 as D (8 bases). The ends were cut back, 2 bases at V and 6 bases at J, with 17 bases in the middle. The length of the CDR3 is 15 residues. Per germline, CDR1 MNHNS and CDR2 SASEGT. The CDR3 sequence is CASSEIAGRGPEQYF. The CDR3 DNA reads as TGTGCCAGCAGTGAAATAGCGGGCAGGGGGCCCGAGCAGTACTTC.

The chain recombines TRBV9 with TRBJ2-5, with 9 bases lining up with TRBD2. In germline, CDR1 is SGDLS, CDR2 YYNGEE. Trimming cost V 0 bases and J 1 base; bases outside gene matches: 4. This CDR3 is built from 16 residues. The chain's CDR3 is CASSVAVTSGQETQYF. The CDR3 coding sequence is TGTGCCAGCAGCGTAGCTGTGACTAGCGGCCAAGAGACCCAGTACTTC.

V usage is TRBV5-1 and J usage is TRBJ2-5; D is possibly TRBD2 (6 bases). V lost 4 bases to trimming and J lost 2 bases, with 12 bases between them. The CDR3 sequence is 14 residues long. Germline V lookup: CDR1 SGHRS, CDR2 YFSETQ. The CDR3 bases are TGCGCCAGCAGCGACGCGGGACCGCAAGAGACCCAGTACTTC. Translating gives CASSDAGPQETQYF. Based on the CDR3 plus reference TRBV5-1 and TRBJ2-5, the full variable domain is KAGVTQTPRYLIKTRGQQVTLSCSPISGHRSVSWYQQTPGQGLQFLFEYFSETQRNKGNFPGRFSGRQFSNSRSEMNVSTLELGDSALYLCASSDAGPQETQYFGPGTRLLVL.

This rearrangement joins TRBV27 to TRBJ1-2, with 8 bases matching TRBD1. This CDR3 has 14 residues. V was clipped by 6 bases and J by 3 bases; unmatched bases: 6. Germline CDR1 reads MNHEY; CDR2 reads SMNVEV (reference sequence). The DNA of the CDR3 is TGTGCCAGCAGGGTTACAGGGGGACACTATGGCTACACCTTC. Its translation is CASRVTGGHYGYTF.

The chain carries TRBV19 and TRBJ1-1; 8 bases are a match to TRBD1. The CDR3 is 11 amino acids. The germline V gene encodes CDR1 LNHDA and CDR2 SQIVND (reference sequence). V was pared by 5 bases and J by 8 bases, with 1 base of the junction left unmatched. The CDR3 DNA sequence: TGTGCCAGTAGTCAGGGGGCAGAAGCTTTCTTT. This gives the protein CASSQGAEAFF.

This clone has just one count. The chain couples TRBV19 to TRBJ2-5; maybe TRBD1 (5 bases). This CDR3 has 14 amino acids. Germline V gene data show CDR1 as LNHDA and CDR2 as SQIVND (reference sequence). The V end lost 5 bases, the J end lost 5 bases, and 15 bases lay between the germline ends. The CDR3 region is CASSPRGAEETQYF. Here the CDR3 DNA reads TGTGCCAGTAGTCCCCGTGGGGCAGAGGAGACCCAGTACTTC.

The rearrangement uses TRBV5-1 and TRBJ1-1; D not resolved. CDR3 length equals 15 residues. Deletions cut 2 bases from V and 4 bases from J, with 15 bases between. Germline V gives CDR1 SGHRS, CDR2 YFSETQ. The CDR3 reads CASSFSGEKGTEAFF. In nucleotides, the CDR3 is TGCGCCAGCAGCTTCTCTGGAGAGAAAGGCACTGAAGCTTTCTTT. The variable domain in full, with the rest retrieved from reference TRBV5-1 and TRBJ1-1, is KAGVTQTPRYLIKTRGQQVTLSCSPISGHRSVSWYQQTPGQGLQFLFEYFSETQRNKGNFPGRFSGRQFSNSRSEMNVSTLELGDSALYLCASSFSGEKGTEAFFGQGTRLTVV.

The chain couples TRBV7-9 to TRBJ1-2; D remains ambiguous. The length of the CDR3 is 14 residues. V shed 1 base and J shed 2 bases, with 8 bases lying between them. CDR1 SEHNR and CDR2 FQNEAQ come from the germline V gene (reference sequence). The chain's CDR3 is CASSLVTGNYGYTF. The CDR3, as DNA: TGTGCCAGCAGCTTAGTAACGGGGAACTATGGCTACACCTTC.

The V gene is TRBV4-1, the J gene TRBJ2-2; maybe TRBD2 (5 bases). The CDR3 contains 15 residues. Trimming cost V 3 bases and J 7 bases, with 15 bases left between them. Germline lookup yields CDR1 MGHRA and CDR2 YSYEKL. The CDR3 loop reads CASSQDGLQDGELFF. CDR3 nucleotides: TGCGCCAGCAGCCAGGATGGACTCCAAGACGGGGAGCTGTTTTTT.

This chain uses TRBV18 with TRBJ1-1; D uncertain. Germline CDR1 and CDR2: KGHSH and LQKENI. CDR3 length: 13 amino acids. Between the trimmed V and J ends, which lost 6 bases and 10 bases, there was a span of 18 bases. The CDR3 sequence is CASSGTRENRAFF. In DNA, the CDR3 is TGTGCCAGCTCCGGAACCCGGGAAAACAGAGCTTTCTTT.

The rearrangement links TRBV28 to TRBJ1-5, with D unresolved. Deletions cut 5 bases from V and 7 bases from J, with 12 bases between. This CDR3 comprises 13 residues. Germline V gene lookup returns CDR1 MDHEN and CDR2 SYDVKM. The CDR3: CASSLQLRQPQHF. DNA for the CDR3: TGTGCCAGCAGTCTCCAGTTGCGGCAGCCCCAGCATTTT.

This rearrangement joins TRBV5-8 to TRBJ2-7, with 8 positions matching TRBD1. The CDR3 totals 18 residues. J gave up 5 bases and V 5 bases, and 21 bases lay outside the gene matches. Germline-derived CDR1 and CDR2 are SGHTS and YDEGEE. For the CDR3, the DNA is TGTGCCAGCAGACCCACGGGCAGTCAGGGGGCACGGAGCCACGAGCAGTACTTC. Translating it yields CASRPTGSQGARSHEQYF.

This sequence joins TRBV7-9 and TRBJ1-5; the D is unclear. Germline-derived CDR1 and CDR2 are SEHNR and FQNEAQ (reference sequence). CDR3 length: 17 residues. Trimming cost V 5 bases and J 5 bases, with 22 bases left between them. The CDR3 region is CASSPGVGILYHQPQHF. The CDR3 region has the DNA TGTGCCAGCAGCCCCGGGGTGGGAATCCTTTACCATCAGCCCCAGCATTTT.

The V gene is TRBV7-3, the J gene TRBJ2-2, with a tentative D call TRBD2 (5 bases). This CDR3 contains 16 residues. Trimming removed 4 bases at V and 7 bases at J, with 19 bases between. From germline, CDR1 is SGHTA and CDR2 FQGTGA. CDR3 coding DNA: TGTGCCAGCAGCTCCAGCGCTACTAGGATTGGCGGGGAGCTGTTTTTT. This encodes CASSSSATRIGGELFF.

This clone was detected only once. This sequence joins TRBV28 and TRBJ1-5; a possible D gene is TRBD1 (6 bases). Germline V gene data show CDR1 as MDHEN and CDR2 as SYDVKM. The ends were cut back, 2 bases at V and 4 bases at J, with 27 bases in the middle. The CDR3 length is 20 residues. The CDR3 DNA follows: TGTGCCAGCAGTTTAGGTCTGTGGAGGGGGGGGCAGGGTCGGAATCAGCCCCAGCATTTT. Its protein product is CASSLGLWRGGQGRNQPQHF.